What follows are 3 T cell receptor beta chains derived from one specimen sequenced in a study of T cell responses to AZD1222 COVID-19 vaccine. The data were produced by immunoSEQ multiplex PCR, yet TCRdb's version contains in-frame clones alone and is incomplete. The sample carries some 120,000 clones, less than 95% recorded once. The sample in question was peripheral blood, obtained on day 0 of AZD1222 vaccination. Source of these receptors: an adult in good health.

This clone was recorded only once. The genes are TRBV7-2 and TRBJ2-7; 7 positions agree with TRBD1. The CDR3 contains 16 residues. Germline V gene data show CDR1 as SGHTA and CDR2 as FQGNSA. V lost 6 bases to trimming and J lost 3 bases; unmatched junction nucleotides: 14. For the CDR3, the DNA is TGTGCCAGCAGTCTCCATAGCTGGGGACAGAACTACGAGCAGTACTTC. The encoded protein is CASSLHSWGQNYEQYF.

The CDR3, as DNA: TGTGCCAGCAGCCTACGGGAATATAGGACCGGTCAGCCCCAGCATTTT. As protein: CASSLREYRTGQPQHF. The V and J genes are TRBV7-8 and TRBJ1-5; unclear D gene. Per the germline V gene, CDR1 is SGHVS and CDR2 is FQNEAQ. V lost 5 bases and J 6 bases, leaving 20 bases between the germline ends. There are 16 residues in the CDR3.

This rearrangement joins TRBV10-3 to TRBJ1-2; 9 bases are shared with TRBD1. V gave up 0 bases and J gave up 8 bases; unmatched junction bases: 4. The germline V gene encodes CDR1 ENHRY and CDR2 SYGVKD. The CDR3 covers 14 residues. The CDR3 bases are TGTGCCATCAGTGAGTCACAGGGGGCGAGGGGCTACACCTTC. Residues: CAISESQGARGYTF.